Listed below are T cell receptor beta chains from one sample, sequenced in a study of blood T cell repertoires in COVID-19. Clones were sequenced by immunoSEQ multiplex PCR, and TCRdb holds only the in-frame ones, with some missing. The sample holds about 300,000 clones; about 82% are singletons and the top ten take under 2%. Sequencing input: peripheral blood. The receptors derive from a woman in her fifties or sixties with acute or convalescent COVID-19. The CDR3 runs from the conserved cysteine through the conserved F or W. D genes are given only for firm matches. The listing skips clone size in some rows; elsewhere it reads once, few, many or a size class.

clone_size d_call j_call v_call cdr3_nt cdr3_aa
. TRBD1 TRBJ2-5 TRBV9 TGTGCCAGCAGCGTCGGACAGGGGAAAGAGACCCAGTACTTC CASSVGQGKETQYF
. TRBD1 TRBJ1-5 TRBV28 TGTGCCAGCAGTACCCCGACAGGGGGCCCCGAAATGGCCCAGCATTTT CASSTPTGGPEMAQHF
. . TRBJ1-2 TRBV28 TGTGCCAGCAGTTTACGTCAGGCCTATGGCTACACCTTC CASSLRQAYGYTF
. TRBD2 TRBJ2-7 TRBV28 TGTGCCAGCAGTTTCCTAGGGACTAGGTACGAGCAGTACTTC CASSFLGTRYEQYF
. . TRBJ2-1 TRBV29-1 TGCAGCGTTTCTGAGATTGAGCAGTTCTTC CSVSEIEQFF
few . TRBJ2-2 TRBV2 TGTGCCACCCAACCTGGACTTCGAAACACCGGGGAGCTGTTTTTT CATQPGLRNTGELFF
. TRBD1 TRBJ1-4 TRBV4-1 TGCGCCAGCAGCCGGGTAGGACAGGGCCAGCGAGAAAAACTGTTTTTT CASSRVGQGQREKLFF
. TRBD1 TRBJ1-2 TRBV29-1 TGCAGCGTTGAAGATCGGACAGGAGTCGGCTACACCTTC CSVEDRTGVGYTF
. TRBD1 TRBJ1-1 TRBV7-2 TGTGCCAGCAGCCCCTTGACAGGGGGCTACACTGAAGCTTTCTTT CASSPLTGGYTEAFF
. TRBD2 TRBJ2-7 TRBV5-1 TGCGCCAGCAGCTTGGGCGGGGGTGTCTCCGAGCAGTACTTC CASSLGGGVSEQYF